These 21 T cell receptor beta chains were all obtained from the same sample, sequenced in a study of identical twins. TCRdb passed the 5' RACE reads through MiXCR, listing each CDR3 protein once. The sample consists of roughly 260,000 distinct CDR3 sequences, 6% to 8.5% of them appearing once. This sample was also put to use in a study of yellow fever vaccine responses in identical twins.

Sequenced input: CD8+ T cells sorted from blood. The source of these receptors is a woman younger than 30 in good health.

The gene calls are TRBV6-2 or TRBV6-3 and TRBJ2-6, with TRBD2 identical over 11 bases. Germline trimming cut 7 bases from V and 0 bases from J; bases unmatched to any gene: 17. The V gene's germline CDR1 is MNHEY and CDR2 SVGEGT. There are 21 residues in the CDR3. The CDR3, as DNA: TGTGCCAGCACCTCGAGAAGGTCAGGACTAGCGGGCACCTCTGGGGCCAACGTCCTGACTTTC. This gives the protein CASTSRRSGLAGTSGANVLTF.

This sequence joins TRBV3-1 and TRBJ2-7, with D perhaps matching TRBD1 or TRBD2 (6 bases each). Deletions cut 0 bases from V and 5 bases from J, with 20 bases between. In germline, CDR1 is LGHDT, CDR2 YNNKEL (reference sequence). This CDR3 is built from 17 residues. This CDR3 is CASSQEGFGGTRNEQYF. CDR3 nucleotide sequence: TGTGCCAGCAGCCAAGAAGGTTTCGGGGGCACGCGCAACGAGCAGTACTTC.

Ten or more counts support this clonotype. The chain uses TRBV20-1 and TRBJ2-2; the match to TRBD1 covers 10 bases. The trim removed 5 bases at V and 9 bases at J, leaving 6 bases unmatched. This CDR3 contains 13 residues. The germline CDR1 and CDR2 sequences are DFQATT and SNEGSKA (reference sequence). CDR3 DNA: TGCAGTGCTCCCGACAGGGGGCGTCGGGAGCTGTTTTTT. This codes for CSAPDRGRRELFF.

This clonotype was recorded at least ten times. This chain joins TRBV5-1 and TRBJ1-1; D unresolved. The CDR3 runs 13 residues. The V gene's germline CDR1 is SGHRS and CDR2 YFSETQ. Trimming took off 6 bases at V and 4 bases at J, with 13 bases between the two ends. CDR3 residues: CASTHARGTEAFF. The CDR3 DNA reads as TGCGCCAGCACCCACGCCCGGGGCACTGAAGCTTTCTTT.

There are a few counts of this clonotype. CDR3 loop: CATSDQPYLRGLHTDTQYF. In nucleotides, the CDR3 is TGTGCCACCAGTGACCAACCCTACCTCCGCGGACTCCACACAGATACGCAGTATTTT. V usage is TRBV24-1 and J usage is TRBJ2-3, with a tentative D call TRBD2 (5 bases). With 4 bases removed from V and 2 bases from J, the gap between germline ends came to 24 bases. The CDR3 totals 19 residues. CDR1 is KGHDR and CDR2 is SFDVKD in the germline V gene.

In its sample, this clonotype was seen many times. The rearrangement uses TRBV24-1 and TRBJ2-5; D is perhaps TRBD2 (6 bases). The CDR3 covers 13 residues. Germline CDR1 KGHDR, CDR2 SFDVKD. V was clipped by 5 bases and J by 0 bases, with 6 bases between them. DNA for the CDR3: TGTGCCACCAGTGGGGACTACCAAGAGACCCAGTACTTC. It yields the protein CATSGDYQETQYF.

This clonotype appeared many times. The chain employs TRBV4-1 and TRBJ1-5; no reliable D call. Trimming stripped 0 bases from V and 10 bases from J, with 10 bases between. The CDR3 totals 13 residues. Germline V gene lookup returns CDR1 MGHRA and CDR2 YSYEKL. CDR3 in amino acids: CASSQDLGRPQHF. CDR3 nucleotides: TGCGCCAGCAGCCAAGATTTGGGCCGACCCCAGCATTTT.

This clonotype was seen many times. The V and J genes are TRBV3-1 and TRBJ2-2; possibly TRBD2 for D (8 bases). The ends were cut back, 4 bases at V and 6 bases at J, with 15 bases in the middle. The CDR3 covers 15 residues. In germline, CDR1 is LGHDT, CDR2 YNNKEL (reference sequence). The DNA for the CDR3 is TGTGCCAGCAGCCCCCCGGGAGGGGGCCCCGGGGAGCTGTTTTTT. It translates to CASSPPGGGPGELFF. The entire variable domain, with the rest obtained from reference TRBV3-1 and TRBJ2-2, is as follows: DTAVSQTPKYLVTQMGNDKSIKCEQNLGHDTMYWYKQDSKKFLKIMFSYNNKELIINETVPNRFSPKSPDKAHLNLHINSLELGDSAVYFCASSPPGGGPGELFFGEGSRLTVL.

J is TRBJ2-5 and V is TRBV29-1; 8 nucleotides line up with TRBD1. This CDR3 has 14 amino acids. Germline lookup yields CDR1 SQVTM and CDR2 ANQGSEA. With V trimmed by 5 bases and J by 3 bases, 8 bases remained unmatched. The CDR3 loop reads CSVHPRTGKETQYF. The CDR3 nucleotides read TGCAGCGTTCACCCTCGGACAGGGAAAGAGACCCAGTACTTC. The whole variable domain, remainder taken from reference TRBV29-1 and TRBJ2-5, is SAVISQKPSRDICQRGTSLTIQCQVDSQVTMMFWYRQQPGQSLTLIATANQGSEATYESGFVIDKFPISRPNLTFSTLTVSNMSPEDSSIYLCSVHPRTGKETQYFGPGTRLLVL.

This clonotype was detected only a few times. The genes are TRBV18 and TRBJ2-7, with 8 nucleotides matching TRBD1. This CDR3 is 15 amino acids long. Germline loops: CDR1 KGHSH, CDR2 LQKENI. With V trimmed by 11 bases and J by 2 bases, 14 bases remained unmatched. As DNA, the CDR3 is TGTGCCCCACCCACTGGCGGACAGGGAACCTACGAGCAGTACGTC. It encodes CAPPTGGQGTYEQYV.

The chain is built from TRBV7-9 and TRBJ1-6; D gene uncertain. Germline V gene sequence: CDR1 SEHNR, CDR2 FQNEAQ (reference sequence). The CDR3 runs to 14 residues. V was clipped by 5 bases and J by 6 bases, with 11 bases between them. CDR3 coding DNA: TGTGCCAGCAGCCCCGACGAATCTAATTCACCCCTCCACTTT. Protein: CASSPDESNSPLHF.

The V and J genes are TRBV6-5 and TRBJ2-5, with D perhaps being TRBD1 or TRBD2 (5 bases each). The CDR3 runs to 15 residues. CDR1 is MNHEY, CDR2 SVGAGI, per germline. Trimming took 4 bases from V and 6 from J, leaving 18 bases between them. The CDR3 sequence: CASSSTGGLGKTQYF. The CDR3 nucleotides read TGTGCCAGCAGTTCTACAGGAGGTCTGGGGAAGACCCAGTACTTC.

This clonotype was found many times. V usage is TRBV29-1 and J usage is TRBJ1-1; weak D call: TRBD1 (5 bases). Trimming removed 4 bases at V and 8 bases at J, with 17 bases between. Germline V gene sequence: CDR1 SQVTM, CDR2 ANQGSEA. CDR3 length: 13 residues. DNA of the CDR3: TGCAGCGTTGGCAGGGTCGGTTCGGCCGAAGCTTTCTTT. Its translation is CSVGRVGSAEAFF.

This clonotype came up many times. The CDR3 here is CASSLDSEAFF. For the CDR3, the DNA is TGTGCCAGCAGCTTGGACAGCGAAGCTTTCTTT. The rearrangement links TRBV5-8 to TRBJ1-1; D unresolved. The germline V gene has CDR1 SGHTS and CDR2 YDEGEE. V was trimmed by 0 bases and J by 8 bases, leaving 5 bases between them. The CDR3 spans 11 residues.

This clonotype has a handful of counts. The CDR3 DNA sequence: TGTGCCAGCAGAGGCGGATCTGGGGCTGGGGCCAACGTCCTGACTTTC. This gives the protein CASRGGSGAGANVLTF. The gene calls are TRBV2 and TRBJ2-6; no clear D gene. Deletions cut 6 bases from V and 2 bases from J, with 14 bases between. There are 16 residues in the CDR3. Germline assignment: CDR1 SNHLY and CDR2 FYNNEI. The whole variable domain, filled in from reference TRBV2 and TRBJ2-6, reads EPEVTQTPSHQVTQMGQEVILRCVPISNHLYFYWYRQILGQKVEFLVSFYNNEISEKSEIFDDQFSVERPDGSNFTLKIRSTKLEDSAMYFCASRGGSGAGANVLTFGAGSRLTVL.

The genes are TRBV12-2 and TRBJ2-1; the table calls TRBD1, which could not be checked here. TRBV12-2 is listed as a pseudogene. The CDR3 extends over 13 amino acids. The CDR3 is CASRSPCETEQFF. CDR3 nucleotides: TGTGCAAGTCGCTCCCCCTGTGAGACTGAGCAGTTCTTC.

V gene TRBV6-5 combines with J gene TRBJ1-1; D is unclear. Trimming pared 2 bases from V and 6 bases from J, leaving 7 bases between. The length of the CDR3 is 12 residues. Germline CDR1 is MNHEY and CDR2 is SVGAGI. CDR3 nucleotides: TGTGCCAGCAGTTACCACGGGGCTGAAGCTTTCTTT. It encodes CASSYHGAEAFF.

Ten or more counts support this clonotype. CDR3 loop: CATSDSDRGAEAFF. The CDR3 bases are TGTGCCACCAGTGACTCCGACAGGGGAGCTGAAGCTTTCTTT. The V call is TRBV24-1, the J call TRBJ1-1, with 8 bases lining up with TRBD1. Trimming took 4 bases from V and 6 from J; bases not matched to a gene: 6. CDR3 length: 14 amino acids. Germline-derived CDR1 and CDR2 are KGHDR and SFDVKD.

Ten or more counts support this clonotype. The chain combines TRBV4-1 with TRBJ2-7; 8 nucleotides agree with TRBD1. Trimming at V came to 1 base and at J to 0 bases, leaving 5 bases not matched to a gene. This CDR3 spans 16 amino acids. The V gene's germline CDR1 is MGHRA and CDR2 YSYEKL. The chain's CDR3 is CASSQGGQDTSYEQYV. CDR3 coding DNA: TGCGCCAGCAGCCAAGGGGGACAGGATACCTCCTACGAGCAGTACGTC.

This clonotype was seen more than once but under ten times. The chain uses TRBV27 and TRBJ1-2; D is unclear. Trimming removed 0 bases at V and 7 bases at J, with 12 bases between. Per germline, CDR1 MNHEY and CDR2 SMNVEV (reference sequence). This CDR3 is built from 14 residues. CDR3 DNA: TGTGCCAGCAGTTTATCGTGGGCGGGAGGTGGCTACACCTTC. Residues: CASSLSWAGGGYTF.

J is TRBJ1-5 and V is TRBV7-8; no definite D call. V lost 0 bases and J 5 bases, leaving 5 bases between the germline ends. Germline V gene lookup returns CDR1 SGHVS and CDR2 FQNEAQ. The CDR3 length is 13 residues. The CDR3 nucleotides read TGTGCCAGCAGCTTAGCGGTTTATCAGCCCCAGCATTTT. Translated: CASSLAVYQPQHF. Based on the CDR3 plus reference TRBV7-8 and TRBJ1-5, the full variable domain is GAGVSQSPRYKVAKRGQDVALRCDPISGHVSLFWYQQALGQGPEFLTYFQNEAQLDKSGLPSDRFFAERPEGSVSTLKIQRTQQEDSAVYLCASSLAVYQPQHFGDGTRLSIL.